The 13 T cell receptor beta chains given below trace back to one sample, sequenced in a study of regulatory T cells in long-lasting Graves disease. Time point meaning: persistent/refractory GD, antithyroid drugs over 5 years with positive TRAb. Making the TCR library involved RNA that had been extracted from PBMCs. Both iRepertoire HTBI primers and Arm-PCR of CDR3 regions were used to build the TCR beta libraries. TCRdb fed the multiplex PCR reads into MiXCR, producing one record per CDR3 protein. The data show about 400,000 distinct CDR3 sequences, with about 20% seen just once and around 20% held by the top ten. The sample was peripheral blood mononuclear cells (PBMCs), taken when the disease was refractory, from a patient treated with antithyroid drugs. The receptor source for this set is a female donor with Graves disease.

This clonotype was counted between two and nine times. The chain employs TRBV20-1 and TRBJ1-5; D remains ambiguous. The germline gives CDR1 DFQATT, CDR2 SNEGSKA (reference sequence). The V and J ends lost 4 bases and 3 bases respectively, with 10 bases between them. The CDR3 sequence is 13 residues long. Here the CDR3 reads CSANPGYNQPQHF. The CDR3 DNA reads TGCAGTGCTAACCCGGGGTACAATCAGCCCCAGCATTTT.

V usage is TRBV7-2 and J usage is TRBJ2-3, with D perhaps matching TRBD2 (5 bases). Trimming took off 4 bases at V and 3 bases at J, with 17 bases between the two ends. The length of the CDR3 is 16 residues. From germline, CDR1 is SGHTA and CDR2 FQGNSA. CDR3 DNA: TGTGCCAGCAGCTCAACTTCAGCGGTACATACAGATACGCAGTATTTT. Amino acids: CASSSTSAVHTDTQYF.

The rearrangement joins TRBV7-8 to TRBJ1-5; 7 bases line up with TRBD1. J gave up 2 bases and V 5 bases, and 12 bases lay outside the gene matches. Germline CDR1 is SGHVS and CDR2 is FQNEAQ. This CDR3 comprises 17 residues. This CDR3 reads CASSPSSQGEGNQPQHF. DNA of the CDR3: TGTGCCAGCAGCCCCTCATCCCAGGGGGAAGGCAATCAGCCCCAGCATTTT.

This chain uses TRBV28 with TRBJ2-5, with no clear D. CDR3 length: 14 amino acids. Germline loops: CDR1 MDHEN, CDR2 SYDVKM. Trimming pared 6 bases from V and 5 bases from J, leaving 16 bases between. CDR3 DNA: TGTGCCAGCAGCCTGGGCAGGAAAGGGGAGACCCAGTACTTC. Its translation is CASSLGRKGETQYF.

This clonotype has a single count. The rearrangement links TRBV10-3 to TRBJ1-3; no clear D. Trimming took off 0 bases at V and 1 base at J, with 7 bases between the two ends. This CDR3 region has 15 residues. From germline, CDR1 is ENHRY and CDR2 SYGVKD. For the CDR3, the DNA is TGTGCCATCAGTGAGTCAAGAAGATCTGGAAACACCATATATTTT. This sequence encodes CAISESRRSGNTIYF.

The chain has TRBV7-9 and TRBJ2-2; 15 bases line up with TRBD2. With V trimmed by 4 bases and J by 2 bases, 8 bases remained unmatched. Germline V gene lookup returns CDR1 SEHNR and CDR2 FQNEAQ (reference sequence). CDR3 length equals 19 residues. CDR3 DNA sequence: TGTGCCAGCAGCTCCAGTGGGACTAGCGGGAGGTTCAACACCGGGGAGCTGTTTTTT. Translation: CASSSSGTSGRFNTGELFF. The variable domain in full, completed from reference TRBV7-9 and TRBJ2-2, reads DTGVSQNPRHKITKRGQNVTFRCDPISEHNRLYWYRQTLGQGPEFLTYFQNEAQLEKSRLLSDRFSAERPKGSFSTLEIQRTEQGDSAMYLCASSSSGTSGRFNTGELFFGEGSRLTVL.

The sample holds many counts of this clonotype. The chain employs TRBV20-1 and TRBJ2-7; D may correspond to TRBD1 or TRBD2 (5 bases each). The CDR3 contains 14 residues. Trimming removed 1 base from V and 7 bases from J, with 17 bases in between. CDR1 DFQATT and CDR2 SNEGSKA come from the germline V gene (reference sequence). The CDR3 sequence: CSARGGADSGEQYF. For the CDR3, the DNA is TGCAGTGCTAGAGGGGGCGCAGACTCGGGGGAGCAGTACTTC.

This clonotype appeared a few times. CDR3 region: CASSWSFYDQMNTEAFF. CDR3 DNA sequence: TGTGCCAGCAGTTGGAGTTTCTACGATCAAATGAACACTGAAGCTTTCTTT. The chain joins TRBV28 to TRBJ1-1; D ambiguous. Germline V gives CDR1 MDHEN, CDR2 SYDVKM. V was pared by 4 bases and J by 0 bases, with 18 bases between. The CDR3 sequence is 17 residues long.

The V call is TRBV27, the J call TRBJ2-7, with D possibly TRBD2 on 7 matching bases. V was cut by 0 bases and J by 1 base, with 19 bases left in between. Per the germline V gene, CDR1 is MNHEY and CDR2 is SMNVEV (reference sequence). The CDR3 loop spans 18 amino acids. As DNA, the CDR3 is TGTGCCAGCAGTTTATCGTTTAGAGGGGGGGCGGTGTCCTACGAGCAGTACTTC. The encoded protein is CASSLSFRGGAVSYEQYF.

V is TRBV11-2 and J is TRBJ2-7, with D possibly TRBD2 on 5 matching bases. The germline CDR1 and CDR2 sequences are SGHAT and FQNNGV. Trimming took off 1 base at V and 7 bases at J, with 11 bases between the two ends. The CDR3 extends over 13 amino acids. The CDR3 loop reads CASSLVEAREQYF. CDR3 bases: TGTGCCAGCAGCTTAGTGGAGGCCCGGGAGCAGTACTTC.

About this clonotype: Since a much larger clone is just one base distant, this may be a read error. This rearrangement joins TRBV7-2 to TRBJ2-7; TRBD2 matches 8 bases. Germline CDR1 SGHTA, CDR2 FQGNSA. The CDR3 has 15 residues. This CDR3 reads CASSLVAGKSYGQYF. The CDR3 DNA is TGTGCCAGCAGCTTAGTAGCGGGAAAATCCTACGGGCAGTACTTC.

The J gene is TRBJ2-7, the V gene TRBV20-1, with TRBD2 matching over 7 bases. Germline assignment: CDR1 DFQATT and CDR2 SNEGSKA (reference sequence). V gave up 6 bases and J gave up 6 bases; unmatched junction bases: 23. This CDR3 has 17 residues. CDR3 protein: CSAISPGGGRPTGEQYF. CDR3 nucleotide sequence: TGCAGTGCCATATCCCCTGGTGGCGGGAGACCCACCGGCGAGCAGTACTTC.

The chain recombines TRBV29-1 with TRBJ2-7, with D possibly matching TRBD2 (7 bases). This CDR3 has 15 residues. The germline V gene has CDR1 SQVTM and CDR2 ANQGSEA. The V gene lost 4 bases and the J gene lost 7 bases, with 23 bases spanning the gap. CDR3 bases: TGCAGCGTTGCGCCGTGGGCTAGCGGACAGAGGGAGCAGTACTTC. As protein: CSVAPWASGQREQYF.